The rows below give T cell receptor beta chains drawn from one sample of a study of cytomegalovirus exposure and HLA in healthy donors. Assay used: immunoSEQ multiplex PCR; TCRdb lists only in-frame clones, some missing. The sample holds fewer than 200,000 clones, around four fifths seen once. The sequenced material came from PBMCs. Receptors were obtained from a man aged 50 to 59 in good health and CMV-seropositive. The CDR3 runs from the conserved cysteine through the conserved F or W. The order of the fields is D gene, V gene, J gene, clone size, CDR3 protein, CDR3 DNA. D genes are given only for firm matches. The size field is filled for only some rows; it gives once, few, many or a size class.

.	TRBV9	TRBJ2-3	.	CASSDGLEDTQYF	TGTGCCAGCAGCGACGGTCTGGAGGATACGCAGTATTTT
TRBD1	TRBV29-1	TRBJ2-7	few	CSAGDRSYEQYF	TGCAGCGCGGGGGACAGGAGCTACGAGCAGTACTTC
TRBD1	TRBV7-2	TRBJ1-4	.	CASSWGQGGWLREKLFF	TGTGCCAGCAGCTGGGGACAGGGGGGTTGGTTGCGTGAAAAACTGTTTTTT
.	TRBV28	TRBJ1-5	.	CASSKTGFYSNQPQHF	TGTGCCAGCAGTAAAACAGGGTTTTATAGCAATCAGCCCCAGCATTTT
TRBD1	TRBV29-1	TRBJ2-7	.	CSVGWQGAWGEQYF	TGCAGCGTGGGATGGCAGGGGGCCTGGGGGGAGCAGTACTTC
.	TRBV21-1	TRBJ1-2	.	CASSKHGETNYGYTF	TGTGCCAGCAGCAAACACGGGGAAACTAACTATGGCTACACCTTC
TRBD1	TRBV5-4	TRBJ2-7	.	CASSSGRDRGAEQYF	TGTGCCAGCAGCTCGGGACGGGACAGGGGAGCCGAGCAGTACTTC
.	TRBV28	TRBJ2-7	once	CASSFSGILRYEQYF	TGTGCCAGCAGTTTTTCGGGAATCCTGAGGTACGAGCAGTACTTC
TRBD2	TRBV7-3	TRBJ2-1	.	CASREGPGTSGNNEQFF	TGTGCCAGCAGAGAGGGTCCCGGGACTAGCGGAAACAATGAGCAGTTCTTC
.	TRBV27	TRBJ1-1	once	CASSPGGADTEAFF	TGTGCCAGCAGTCCCGGAGGGGCGGACACTGAAGCTTTCTTT
.	TRBV15	TRBJ1-1	.	CATSRDWGPGENTEAFF	TGTGCCACCAGCAGAGATTGGGGGCCAGGGGAGAACACTGAAGCTTTCTTT
TRBD2	TRBV7-2	TRBJ2-4	.	CASSPGGLNSQYF	TGTGCCAGCAGCCCGGGGGGGTTAAACAGTCAGTACTTC
TRBD1	TRBV18	TRBJ1-5	.	CASSPPGTGNQPQHF	TGTGCCAGCTCACCACCCGGGACAGGTAATCAGCCCCAGCATTTT
TRBD1	TRBV9	TRBJ2-5	.	CASSVASGGGETQYF	TGTGCCAGCAGCGTAGCGTCAGGGGGCGGAGAGACCCAGTACTTC
.	TRBV25-1	TRBJ2-7	few	CASRVPGTYEQYF	TGTGCCAGCAGGGTGCCGGGAACCTACGAGCAGTACTTC
.	TRBV5-1	TRBJ1-3	.	CASSGGTAGNTIYF	TGCGCCAGCAGCGGAGGGACCGCTGGAAACACCATATATTTT
.	TRBV28	TRBJ1-6	.	CASTGLGGGDNSPLHF	TGTGCCAGCACTGGGTTGGGTGGAGGGGATAATTCACCCCTCCACTTT
.	TRBV5-1	TRBJ2-3	once	CASSPTRGGQYF	TGCGCCAGCAGCCCAACGCGAGGAGGGCAGTATTTT
.	TRBV29-1	TRBJ1-1	.	CSVDGSGVTEAFF	TGCAGCGTTGACGGTTCGGGGGTTACTGAAGCTTTCTTT
.	TRBV19	TRBJ1-2	once	CASSLPPSRGYTF	TGTGCCAGTAGTCTCCCACCATCTCGGGGCTACACCTTC
.	TRBV18	TRBJ1-6	.	CASSPGGTLNSPLHF	TGTGCCAGCTCACCGGGAGGGACGTTGAATTCACCCCTCCACTTT
TRBD1	TRBV2	TRBJ2-7	once	CASWDRSYEQYF	TGTGCCAGCTGGGACAGGTCGTACGAGCAGTACTTC
TRBD1	TRBV28	TRBJ2-5	.	CASRRQGGETQYF	TGTGCCAGCAGGCGACAGGGCGGAGAGACCCAGTACTTC
.	TRBV9	TRBJ2-5	.	CASSVGPPQETQYF	TGTGCCAGCAGCGTAGGGCCGCCTCAAGAGACCCAGTACTTC
.	TRBV19	TRBJ1-4	.	CASSLQGRDEKLFF	TGTGCCAGTAGTCTACAGGGCCGTGATGAAAAACTGTTTTTT
.	TRBV4-2	TRBJ2-1	.	CASSQDRASEVEQFF	TGTGCCAGCAGCCAAGATCGGGCTAGCGAGGTAGAGCAGTTCTTC
TRBD2	TRBV28	TRBJ2-1	.	CASSPLGEGYNEQFF	TGTGCCAGCAGTCCCCTCGGGGAGGGGTACAATGAGCAGTTCTTC
.	TRBV11-2	TRBJ1-1	once	CASSPPRRGDSEAFF	TGTGCCAGCAGCCCCCCCCGGCGAGGGGACTCTGAAGCTTTCTTT
.	TRBV11-2	TRBJ1-2	few	CASSLGASNYGYTF	TGTGCCAGCAGCCTAGGGGCATCCAACTATGGCTACACCTTC
.	TRBV19	TRBJ1-1	few	CASVMGGLTEAFF	TGTGCCAGCGTTATGGGGGGATTGACTGAAGCTTTCTTT
TRBD2	TRBV27	TRBJ2-5	.	CASSLLGGRAQETQYF	TGTGCCAGCAGTTTATTGGGCGGGAGGGCTCAAGAGACCCAGTACTTC
.	TRBV7-3	TRBJ1-1	once	CASSLNGRTEAFF	TGTGCCAGCAGCCTTAATGGGAGGACTGAAGCTTTCTTT
.	TRBV28	TRBJ1-2	.	CASKQTTYGYTF	TGTGCCAGCAAGCAGACAACCTATGGCTACACCTTC
TRBD2	TRBV9	TRBJ2-1	.	CASSVGGLATEQFF	TGTGCCAGCAGCGTAGGGGGACTAGCGACTGAGCAGTTCTTC
TRBD1	TRBV6-5	TRBJ1-6	.	CAIRAGQGSNSPLHF	TGTGCCATCAGAGCGGGACAGGGGAGTAATTCACCCCTCCACTTT
TRBD2	TRBV9	TRBJ2-5	once	CASSVAAVGLAGAGFQETQYF	TGTGCCAGCAGCGTAGCAGCTGTTGGGCTAGCGGGAGCCGGGTTCCAAGAGACCCAGTACTTC
.	TRBV5-4	TRBJ1-1	.	CASSLVTGTEAFF	TGTGCCAGCAGCTTGGTAACAGGCACTGAAGCTTTCTTT
.	TRBV9	TRBJ2-1	.	CASSGTRDSEQFF	TGTGCCAGCAGCGGGACCCGGGACTCTGAGCAGTTCTTC
.	TRBV28	TRBJ2-2	once	CASTPAGQYTNTGELFF	TGTGCCAGCACCCCGGCGGGGCAGTATACGAACACCGGGGAGCTGTTTTTT
TRBD1	TRBV5-1	TRBJ2-3	.	CASSLGDRLTDTQYF	TGCGCCAGCAGTTTAGGGGACAGGCTAACAGATACGCAGTATTTT
.	TRBV30	TRBJ1-1	.	CAMSGDYTEAFF	TGTGCCATGTCAGGGGATTACACTGAAGCTTTCTTT
TRBD2	TRBV4-1	TRBJ2-1	.	CASSQAASGSYNEQFF	TGCGCCAGCAGCCAAGCCGCCAGCGGGAGCTACAATGAGCAGTTCTTC
TRBD1	TRBV28	TRBJ2-1	.	CASSKQTGGAFGTEQFF	TGTGCCAGCAGTAAACAGACAGGGGGCGCGTTTGGTACTGAGCAGTTCTTC
TRBD2	TRBV5-4	TRBJ2-5	.	CASSLPGSGGETQYF	TGTGCCAGCAGCCTCCCGGGGAGCGGGGGGGAGACCCAGTACTTC
TRBD1	TRBV28	TRBJ1-4	.	CASRVRTGTFEKLFF	TGTGCCAGCAGAGTCAGGACAGGGACTTTTGAAAAACTGTTTTTT
TRBD2	TRBV6-5	TRBJ2-2	.	CASSYLAGGSTGELFF	TGTGCCAGCAGTTACTTAGCGGGGGGGAGCACCGGGGAGCTGTTTTTT
TRBD1	TRBV28	TRBJ1-2	.	CASSFVTGDGYTF	TGTGCCAGCAGTTTTGTGACAGGGGATGGCTACACCTTC
TRBD1	TRBV5-4	TRBJ1-3	.	CASSPAAMTGSGNTIYF	TGTGCCAGCAGCCCCGCGGCTATGACAGGGTCTGGAAACACCATATATTTT
TRBD1	TRBV9	TRBJ2-7	.	CASSPRGGQGAYEQYF	TGTGCCAGCAGCCCGAGGGGGGGACAGGGGGCCTACGAGCAGTACTTC
TRBD2	TRBV28	TRBJ2-1	.	CASSFLEREWNEQFF	TGTGCCAGCAGTTTTTTGGAGCGGGAGTGGAATGAGCAGTTCTTC
.	TRBV9	TRBJ1-1	.	CASSVQDYTEAFF	TGTGCCAGCAGCGTACAGGATTACACTGAAGCTTTCTTT